This is a list of T cell receptor beta chains from one sample in a study of beta chain features in type 1 diabetes. Clones were sequenced by immunoSEQ multiplex PCR, and TCRdb holds only the in-frame ones, with some missing. The sample holds hundreds of thousands of clones, 14% to 15% seen once. Sequenced input: naive CD4+ T cells from blood. These receptors came from a man younger than 35 with type 1 diabetes. Each CDR3 is given with its conserved first and last residue. Each record gives: J gene, clone size, V gene, D gene, CDR3 protein, CDR3 DNA. A D gene is named only where the DNA matches it firmly. Expanded clones get a size class; other rows say once, few or many, or leave the size out.

TRBJ2-7 . TRBV28 . CASSLGSVSPYLYEQYF TGTGCCAGCAGTTTGGGCTCGGTCAGTCCTTATCTCTACGAGCAGTACTTC
TRBJ2-3 few TRBV7-6 . CASRPSASDTQYF TGTGCCAGCAGACCTAGCGCTTCAGATACGCAGTATTTT
TRBJ2-4 . TRBV30 . CAWEYAPKNIQYF TGTGCCTGGGAGTACGCTCCCAAAAACATTCAGTACTTC
TRBJ1-2 few TRBV2 . CASVQFHQSGYTF TGTGCCAGCGTTCAATTCCACCAGTCTGGCTACACCTTC
TRBJ2-7 . TRBV5-1 . CASSLALGQGTYEQYF TGCGCCAGCAGCTTGGCGTTGGGGCAGGGGACCTACGAGCAGTACTTC
TRBJ2-5 . TRBV19 . CASSIRAPAGRWETQYF TGTGCCAGTAGTATCCGGGCCCCAGCAGGGCGATGGGAGACCCAGTACTTC
TRBJ2-3 few TRBV30 . CAWSVGATADTQYF TGTGCCTGGAGTGTGGGGGCGACAGCAGATACGCAGTATTTT
TRBJ1-2 few TRBV18 . CASSPYGANYGYTF TGTGCCAGCTCACCTTATGGAGCGAACTATGGCTACACCTTC
TRBJ2-2 few TRBV5-4 TRBD1 CASSTRDRVVTGELFF TGTGCCAGCAGCACCCGGGACAGGGTGGTCACCGGGGAGCTGTTTTTT
TRBJ2-7 few TRBV23-1 . CASSQLDPGKNVIHEQYF TGCGCCAGCAGTCAATTGGACCCAGGGAAGAACGTTATCCACGAGCAGTACTTC
TRBJ1-2 . TRBV9 TRBD1 CASSQTGVNGYTF TGTGCCAGCAGCCAAACAGGGGTCAATGGCTACACCTTC
TRBJ2-7 few TRBV14 . CASSLLPSLSYEQYF TGTGCCAGCAGCCTACTCCCGTCTCTCTCCTACGAGCAGTACTTC
TRBJ2-7 . TRBV7-8 TRBD2 CASSLDRWRASGRVYF TGTGCCAGCAGCTTAGATCGATGGAGGGCTAGCGGGAGGGTCTACTTC
TRBJ2-1 . TRBV5-5 . CASSFYLVSEQFF TGTGCCAGCAGCTTCTACCTAGTCTCTGAGCAGTTCTTC
TRBJ1-6 . TRBV4-3 . CASSQASFRVSYNSPLHF TGCGCCAGCAGCCAAGCCAGTTTCAGGGTCTCCTATAATTCACCCCTCCACTTT
TRBJ1-5 . TRBV7-2 TRBD1 CASSGIGGQVNQPQHF TGTGCCAGCAGCGGGATTGGGGGACAGGTCAATCAGCCCCAGCATTTT
TRBJ1-1 . TRBV7-9 . CASSLIEAFF TGTGCCAGCAGCTTAATAGAAGCTTTCTTT
TRBJ1-2 few TRBV28 TRBD1 CASSPTGQSNYGYTF TGTGCCAGCAGTCCGACGGGACAGTCTAACTATGGCTACACCTTC
TRBJ1-1 few TRBV6-6 . CATTRGTEAFF TGTGCCACCACTCGAGGGACTGAAGCTTTCTTT
TRBJ2-2 . TRBV6-6 TRBD1 CASSRDRRHTGELFF TGTGCCAGCAGCCGGGACAGGCGACACACCGGGGAGCTGTTTTTT
TRBJ2-7 . TRBV27 TRBD1 CASSSTRTGGHEQYF TGTGCCAGCAGTTCCACCCGGACAGGGGGCCACGAGCAGTACTTC
TRBJ2-7 . TRBV13 TRBD1 CASSLILQGAYEQYF TGTGCCAGCAGCTTAATCTTGCAGGGGGCATACGAGCAGTACTTC
TRBJ2-5 . TRBV7-2 . CASSFRRLQETQYF TGTGCCAGCAGCTTTCGGCGACTCCAAGAGACCCAGTACTTC
TRBJ1-1 . TRBV15 . CATSRDSLESRNTEAFF TGTGCCACCAGCAGAGATAGCCTGGAATCGAGGAACACTGAAGCTTTCTTT
TRBJ2-7 . TRBV7-2 TRBD1 CASSSVRGQGSNQYF TGTGCCAGCAGCTCGGTACGTGGACAGGGGTCAAACCAGTACTTC
TRBJ1-5 . TRBV7-2 TRBD1 CASSSTGQGEPQHF TGTGCCAGCAGCTCGACGGGACAGGGGGAGCCCCAGCATTTT
TRBJ2-7 . TRBV28 TRBD2 CASRGAGGFYEQYF TGTGCCAGCAGGGGAGCGGGGGGATTCTACGAGCAGTACTTC
TRBJ2-1 . TRBV18 . CASSPPPGVDEQFF TGTGCCAGCTCACCACCTCCCGGGGTGGATGAGCAGTTCTTC
TRBJ1-1 few TRBV29-1 . CSVALLTSNTEAFF TGCAGCGTTGCGTTGCTGACTTCGAACACTGAAGCTTTCTTT
TRBJ1-2 few TRBV25-1 . CASSESKAGAYGYTF TGTGCCAGCAGTGAGTCGAAGGCAGGGGCCTATGGCTACACCTTC
TRBJ1-5 few TRBV5-1 . CASSQNSDNQPQHF TGCGCCAGCAGCCAAAACAGTGACAATCAGCCCCAGCATTTT
TRBJ2-1 few TRBV7-2 . CASSSTPGVKEQFF TGTGCCAGCAGCTCAACCCCCGGGGTCAAGGAGCAGTTCTTC
TRBJ2-2 few TRBV25-1 TRBD2 CASRAGGTGELFF TGTGCCAGCCGAGCGGGGGGGACCGGGGAGCTGTTTTTT
TRBJ1-2 . TRBV30 . CAWSDYRRSGYTF TGTGCCTGGAGTGACTACAGGCGCTCAGGCTACACCTTC
TRBJ2-7 . TRBV27 . CASSSKPLADYEQYF TGTGCCAGCAGTTCAAAGCCATTGGCGGACTACGAGCAGTACTTC
TRBJ2-2 . TRBV4-1 . CASSQDRARASAGELFF TGCGCCAGCAGCCAAGATCGAGCCAGGGCGAGCGCCGGGGAGCTGTTTTTT
TRBJ2-5 many TRBV11-2 TRBD1 CASKGQGVTETQYF TGTGCCAGTAAGGGACAGGGGGTTACAGAGACCCAGTACTTC
TRBJ2-7 few TRBV10-3 . CAISDRGPFYEQYF TGTGCCATCAGTGACAGGGGCCCATTCTACGAGCAGTACTTC
TRBJ2-7 few TRBV6-5 TRBD2 CASVGSGRRSEQYF TGTGCCAGCGTGGGTAGCGGGAGACGGAGCGAGCAGTACTTC
TRBJ2-7 few TRBV27 TRBD2 CASSRHAGTRAYEQYF TGTGCCAGCAGTCGACATGCCGGGACTAGAGCCTACGAGCAGTACTTC
TRBJ1-2 few TRBV30 TRBD1 CAWSEDGGQVYGYTF TGTGCCTGGAGTGAGGACGGGGGACAGGTCTATGGCTACACCTTC
TRBJ2-5 . TRBV19 TRBD1 CASSGTDQETQYF TGTGCCAGTAGCGGGACAGACCAAGAGACCCAGTACTTC
TRBJ2-3 few TRBV5-6 . CATYQGLSTDTQYF TGTGCCACCTACCAGGGACTTAGCACAGATACGCAGTATTTT